This entry concerns a single TCR beta chain. This clone appeared a few times. Its specific antigen is unknown. No base-level quality is on record; no much larger clone is a single base apart. CDR1 and CDR2 were assigned from the germline V gene as SGHVS and FQNEAQ. The V and J ends are trimmed by 5 bases and 2 bases, leaving 10 bases between them. Inclusive of the bounding cysteine and phenylalanine, the CDR3 is 14 residues long. Just the 42-base CDR3 DNA is kept, in frame starting at base 1. TCRbeta CDR3 regions were amplified from genomic DNA using the immunoSEQ Assay, a bias-controlled multiplex PCR. Processing in the source paper ran as follows. Within the assay, amplification of reference gene primers was used to estimate how many nucleated cells each sample contained. To quantify the absolute abundance of each unique TCRbeta CDR3 rearrangement, sequence reads were collapsed and filtered. Productive Simpson clonality was computed per sample as the square root of Simpson's diversity index over productive rearrangements. The table was pulled from immuneACCESS by TCRdb, which kept in-frame rearrangements only. Such tables lose some clones; where checked, under half of the loss comes from unresolved V genes, and the rest has no known cause. V and J calls and clone size are those listed in that table; D and trimming were worked out from the DNA. The sample records about 210,000 clones, around four fifths of which are singletons. In total, the top ten clones hold under 0.95% of the sample.

The source of the sample is a study of blood T cell repertoires in COVID-19 (dated by TCRdb to 2019 to 2021). Background for the entire study: The collaborator samples originated in the United States, Italy and Spain and spanned the acute and convalescent phases of COVID-19. Sample metadata almost always included a de-identified subject ID, COVID-19 status, age in years and sex. Where available, HLA class I and class II types were obtained from metadata supplied by the sample provider rather than from assay-based typing. A freely available public database, intended as a resource for researchers studying the immune response to SARS-CoV-2, is where the repertoires were released. Subjects who had been exposed to COVID-19, were actively infected with it, or had recovered from it provided the deeply sampled blood TCRbeta repertoires that made up the dataset. The prospective study material was composed of cDNA or gDNA derived from T cells, B-cell-depleted T cells, or PBMCs. The samples were drawn from the first 160 participants of the ongoing ImmuneRACE study and from 950 to 1,500 subjects provided by 6 global collaborators. Paper-wide results and their limitations: Clinical and demographic metadata were provided uncurated, with the amount varying by source and participant.

At one collaborating source in Seattle, patients were enrolled during active infection and were followed longitudinally through the course of disease. Whole blood was collected in K2EDTA tubes by collaborating institutions according to the institutions' own protocols. For TCRbeta analysis, collaborator samples were shipped as frozen whole blood, as isolated PBMCs, or as DNA extracted from either sample type. This sequence was found in a man aged 55 to 70 with COVID-19, enrolled during active disease. The sample was peripheral blood. The chain is assembled from TRBV7-8 and TRBJ1-5, with the D gene call left open. CDR3 protein: CASSVLGGNQPQHF. The nucleotides are TGTGCCAGCAGCGTGTTGGGAGGCAATCAGCCCCAGCATTTT.